Below are 13 T cell receptor beta chains sequenced from a single sample in a study of blood T cell repertoires in COVID-19. Assay: immunoSEQ multiplex PCR; the TCRdb copy retains only in-frame clones and omits some. The sample has around 280,000 clones, around 90% seen once. Sequenced: PBMCs or T cells enriched from blood (not recorded which). These TCRs come from a woman aged 40 to 50 who had recovered from COVID-19.

V gene TRBV11-2 combines with J gene TRBJ2-7, with D tentatively TRBD2 (7 bases). This CDR3 is 15 amino acids long. V dropped 4 bases and J dropped 5 bases, with 18 bases sitting between them. Germline CDR1 reads SGHAT; CDR2 reads FQNNGV. The CDR3 protein is CASSSPRGGYHEQYF. CDR3 sequence (DNA): TGTGCCAGCAGCTCCCCGAGGGGGGGTTACCACGAGCAGTACTTC.

This clone has just one count. The chain carries TRBV7-9 and TRBJ1-5; perhaps TRBD1 as D (5 bases). In germline, CDR1 is SEHNR, CDR2 FQNEAQ (reference sequence). The germline V and J ends were trimmed by 2 bases and 4 bases, with 9 bases remaining between them. The CDR3 consists of 14 residues. CDR3 nucleotides: TGTGCCAGCAGCTTATCTGCAGGGAATCAGCCCCAGCATTTT. Protein sequence: CASSLSAGNQPQHF.

The chain joins TRBV28 to TRBJ2-4, with a possible D match to TRBD1 (5 bases). V lost 5 bases to trimming and J lost 2 bases, with 16 bases between them. Germline assignment: CDR1 MDHEN and CDR2 SYDVKM. The CDR3 totals 16 residues. The CDR3: CASSTIGADTKNIQYF. CDR3 DNA sequence: TGTGCCAGCAGTACTATTGGGGCGGACACCAAAAACATTCAGTACTTC. Based on the CDR3 plus reference TRBV28 and TRBJ2-4, the full variable domain is DVKVTQSSRYLVKRTGEKVFLECVQDMDHENMFWYRQDPGLGLRLIYFSYDVKMKEKGDIPEGYSVSREKKERFSLILESASTNQTSMYLCASSTIGADTKNIQYFGAGTRLSVL.

The V gene is TRBV5-1, the J gene TRBJ1-4, with D hard to call. Looked up from germline, CDR1 is SGHRS and CDR2 is YFSETQ. Trimming stripped 1 base from V and 2 bases from J, with 9 bases between. CDR3 size: 15 residues. The CDR3 coding sequence is TGCGCCAGCAGCTTGAACGGGGTGACTAATGAAAAACTGTTTTTT. Translating it yields CASSLNGVTNEKLFF.

This chain connects TRBV7-3 to TRBJ2-3, with D possibly TRBD2 on 6 matching bases. V gave up 2 bases and J gave up 1 base, with 10 bases separating them. The CDR3 is 15 residues long. Germline CDR1 SGHTA, CDR2 FQGTGA. The CDR3 protein is CASSLFSGGTDTQYF. Written as DNA, the CDR3 is TGTGCCAGCAGCTTATTTAGCGGCGGCACAGATACGCAGTATTTT. The entire variable domain, with the rest obtained from reference TRBV7-3 and TRBJ2-3, is as follows: GAGVSQTPSNKVTEKGKYVELRCDPISGHTALYWYRQSLGQGPEFLIYFQGTGAADDSGLPNDRFFAVRPEGSVSTLKIQRTERGDSAVYLCASSLFSGGTDTQYFGPGTRLTVL.

Regarding this clone: In the same sample, other DNA sequences code for this CDR3. The chain employs TRBV28 and TRBJ2-7, with TRBD2 identical over 7 bases. This CDR3 region has 14 residues. Unmatched junction bases numbered 8, after V lost 3 bases and J lost 6 bases. Germline-derived CDR1 and CDR2 are MDHEN and SYDVKM. The CDR3 DNA follows: TGTGCCAGCAGTTTGGGTGGGAGGGCCGGCGAGCAGTACTTC. Amino acids: CASSLGGRAGEQYF.

The V call is TRBV6-5, the J call TRBJ2-2, with TRBD2 matching over 9 bases. V was clipped by 5 bases and J by 5 bases; unmatched bases: 6. Germline V gene data show CDR1 as MNHEY and CDR2 as SVGAGI. The CDR3 is made up of 15 amino acids. In DNA form, the CDR3 reads TGTGCCAGCAGTAGACTAGCGGACTTTACCGGGGAGCTGTTTTTT. Its protein product is CASSRLADFTGELFF.

This clone was recorded a few times. The chain links TRBV4-2 to TRBJ1-6; D is possibly TRBD1 (6 bases). V shed 7 bases and J shed 2 bases, with 9 bases lying between them. CDR3 length equals 14 residues. Germline loops: CDR1 LGHNA, CDR2 YNFKEQ. The CDR3 nucleotides are TGTGCCAGCAACAGGGACCCCTATAATTCACCCCTCCACTTT. Translating it yields CASNRDPYNSPLHF.

V and J are TRBV27 and TRBJ2-7; D is undetermined. The CDR3 is 14 amino acids. V lost 6 bases to trimming and J lost 4 bases, with 16 bases between them. CDR1 and CDR2 (germline): MNHEY, SMNVEV (reference sequence). CDR3 nucleotide sequence: TGTGCCAGCAGCCGGCGCGGAACTCAATACGAGCAGTACTTC. Its protein is CASSRRGTQYEQYF.

V gene TRBV27 combines with J gene TRBJ2-7, with unresolved D. Trimming shortened V by 2 bases and J by 2 bases, and 4 bases separated the two germline ends. The CDR3 consists of 12 residues. Germline assignment: CDR1 MNHEY and CDR2 SMNVEV (reference sequence). The DNA of the CDR3 is TGTGCCAGCAGTTTACAGGCCTACGAGCAGTACTTC. This sequence encodes CASSLQAYEQYF.

The chain combines TRBV7-3 with TRBJ2-2; TRBD2 matches at 8 bases. The CDR3 is 14 residues long. Trimming removed 5 bases from V and 4 bases from J; junction bases left unmatched: 3. CDR1 and CDR2 from the germline V gene are SGHTA and FQGTGA. Written as DNA, the CDR3 is TGTGCCAGCAGCACCCGGGGGGGCACCGGGGAGCTGTTTTTT. This encodes CASSTRGGTGELFF.

The chain recombines TRBV12-3 or TRBV12-4 with TRBJ2-5; TRBD2 is a possible D gene (5 bases). This CDR3 has 13 amino acids. V dropped 5 bases and J dropped 2 bases, with 9 bases sitting between them. CDR3 DNA sequence: TGTGCCAGCAGTCCGGGGAAGCAAGAGACCCAGTACTTC. The encoded protein is CASSPGKQETQYF.

The rearrangement links TRBV7-2 to TRBJ2-7; TRBD2 is a possible D gene (6 bases). CDR1 SGHTA and CDR2 FQGNSA come from the germline V gene. V shed 3 bases and J shed 5 bases, with 14 bases lying between them. The CDR3 contains 14 residues. The CDR3: CASSLVGGNHEQYF. The CDR3 DNA reads as TGTGCCAGCAGCTTGGTGGGAGGAAATCACGAGCAGTACTTC.